Shown below are 3 T cell receptor beta chains from a single sample sequenced in a study of blood T cells in healthy people across ages (dated by TCRdb to 2014 to 2015). Library method: 5' RACE. TCRdb lists the instrument as Illumina HiSeq 2500. A second PCR of about 6 to 11 cycles was run with a J-beta primer mix and a sample-barcoded 5' primer. TCRdb reworked the public reads: Q25 trimming with fastp, MiXCR clone assembly, productive beta chains retained. Rows matching on CDR3 protein sequence are summarized as one entry with the most common DNA and genes. This sample comprises about 1.5 million distinct CDR3 sequences, 35% to 45% of them detected only once. The ten top clones hold about 3.8% of the sample. Sequenced input: blood. The receptors derive from a woman aged 18-29 years in good health.

The genes are TRBV20-1 and TRBJ1-2; 7 bases are shared with TRBD1. The CDR3 contains 14 residues. V shed 0 bases, J shed 4 bases, and the junction held 5 bases outside the gene matches. Germline V gene data show CDR1 as DFQATT and CDR2 as SNEGSKA (reference sequence). The CDR3 region has the DNA TGCAGTGCTAGAGATGCGAACAGGGGCTATGGCTACACCTTC. Its protein is CSARDANRGYGYTF.

The CDR3 region is CASSFATPGYTF. Here the CDR3 DNA reads TGTGCCAGCAGCTTTGCGACGCCTGGCTACACCTTC. The chain is built from TRBV7-9 and TRBJ1-2; D is undetermined. CDR1 is SEHNR, CDR2 FQNEAQ, per germline (reference sequence). The CDR3 covers 12 residues. Deletions cut 3 bases from V and 7 bases from J, with 9 bases between. The full variable domain, its missing parts supplied by reference TRBV7-9 and TRBJ1-2, is DTGVSQNPRHKITKRGQNVTFRCDPISEHNRLYWYRQTLGQGPEFLTYFQNEAQLEKSRLLSDRFSAERPKGSFSTLEIQRTEQGDSAMYLCASSFATPGYTFGSGTRLTVV.

The chain joins TRBV9 to TRBJ2-1; the match to TRBD2 covers 8 bases. The J call is in doubt because the DNA end fits TRBJ2-7 better. The CDR3 runs 19 residues. The germline V gene encodes CDR1 SGDLS and CDR2 YYNGEE. CDR3 sequence (DNA): TGTGCCAGCAGCACATCCCCGGGACTAGAGACTCTCTCCTACAATGAGCAGTACTTC. Translated, it gives CASSTSPGLETLSYNEQYF.